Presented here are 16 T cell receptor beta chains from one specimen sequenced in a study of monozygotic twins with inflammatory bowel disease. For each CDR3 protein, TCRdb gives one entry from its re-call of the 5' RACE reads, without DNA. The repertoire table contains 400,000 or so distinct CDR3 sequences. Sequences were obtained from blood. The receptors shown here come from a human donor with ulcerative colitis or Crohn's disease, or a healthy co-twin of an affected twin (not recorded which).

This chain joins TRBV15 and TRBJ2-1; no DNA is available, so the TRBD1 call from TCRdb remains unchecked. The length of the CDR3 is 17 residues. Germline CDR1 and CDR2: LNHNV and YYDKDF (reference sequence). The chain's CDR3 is CATRGQGGFSGRGEQFF. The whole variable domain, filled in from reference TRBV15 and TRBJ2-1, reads DAMVIQNPRYQVTQFGKPVTLSCSQTLNHNVMYWYQQKSSQAPKLLFHYYDKDFNNEADTPDNFQSRRPNTSFCFLDIRSPGLGDTAMYLCATRGQGGFSGRGEQFFGPGTRLTVL.

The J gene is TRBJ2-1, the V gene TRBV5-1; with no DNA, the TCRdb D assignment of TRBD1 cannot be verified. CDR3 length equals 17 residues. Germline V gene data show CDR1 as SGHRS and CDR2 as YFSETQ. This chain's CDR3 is CPSSVWGDRGPYNEQFF.

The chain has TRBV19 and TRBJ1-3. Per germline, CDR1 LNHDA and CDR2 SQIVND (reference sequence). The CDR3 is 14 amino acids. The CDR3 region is CASTKAPSGNTIYF.

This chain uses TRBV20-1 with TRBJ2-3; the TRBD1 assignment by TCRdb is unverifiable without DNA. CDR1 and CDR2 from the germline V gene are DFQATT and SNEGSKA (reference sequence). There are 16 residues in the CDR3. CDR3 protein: CSASSGGGTGINTQYF.

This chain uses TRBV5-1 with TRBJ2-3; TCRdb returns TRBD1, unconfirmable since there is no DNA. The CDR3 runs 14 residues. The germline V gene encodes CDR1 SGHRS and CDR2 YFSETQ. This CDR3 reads CASSFKGDYNTQYF.

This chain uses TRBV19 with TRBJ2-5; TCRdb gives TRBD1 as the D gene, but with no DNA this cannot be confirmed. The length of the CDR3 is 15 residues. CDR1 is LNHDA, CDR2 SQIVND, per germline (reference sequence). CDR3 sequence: CASSVMDTHGETQYF.

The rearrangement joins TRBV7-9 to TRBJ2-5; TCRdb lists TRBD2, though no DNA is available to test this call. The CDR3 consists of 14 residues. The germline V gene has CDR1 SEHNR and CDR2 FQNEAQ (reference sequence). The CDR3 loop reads CASSLIVRAETQYF.

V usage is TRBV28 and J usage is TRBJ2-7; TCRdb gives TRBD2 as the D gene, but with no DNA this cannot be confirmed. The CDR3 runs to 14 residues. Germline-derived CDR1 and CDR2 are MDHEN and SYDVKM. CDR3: CASKTGTISYEQYF.

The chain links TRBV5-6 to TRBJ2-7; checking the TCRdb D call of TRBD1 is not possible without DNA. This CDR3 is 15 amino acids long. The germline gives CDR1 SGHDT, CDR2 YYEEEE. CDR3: CASSLAGQGPYEQYF.

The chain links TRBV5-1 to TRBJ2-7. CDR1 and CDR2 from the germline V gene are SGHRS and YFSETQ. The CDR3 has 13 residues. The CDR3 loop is CASSLEGEYEQYF.

The CDR3 loop is CSARTASYEQYF. This chain links TRBV29-1 with TRBJ2-7. Germline V gene data show CDR1 as SQVTM and CDR2 as ANQGSEA. The CDR3 sequence is 12 residues long.

Here the CDR3 reads CASRAYRGPNEQFF. V usage is TRBV27 and J usage is TRBJ2-1; the TRBD1 assignment by TCRdb is unverifiable without DNA. Germline values: CDR1 MNHEY, CDR2 SMNVEV (reference sequence). The CDR3 sequence is 14 residues long.

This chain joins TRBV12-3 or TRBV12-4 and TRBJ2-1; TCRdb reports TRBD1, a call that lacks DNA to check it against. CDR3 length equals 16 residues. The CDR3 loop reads CASTPFPGQGGYEQFF.

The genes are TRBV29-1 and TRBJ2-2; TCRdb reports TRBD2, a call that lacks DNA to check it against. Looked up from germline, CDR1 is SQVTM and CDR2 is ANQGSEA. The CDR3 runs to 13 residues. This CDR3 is CSVGGYRAGELFF.

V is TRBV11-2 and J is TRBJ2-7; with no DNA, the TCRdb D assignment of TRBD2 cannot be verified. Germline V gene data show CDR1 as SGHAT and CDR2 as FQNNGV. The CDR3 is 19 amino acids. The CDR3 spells CASSLPLAGGPSLSYEQYF.

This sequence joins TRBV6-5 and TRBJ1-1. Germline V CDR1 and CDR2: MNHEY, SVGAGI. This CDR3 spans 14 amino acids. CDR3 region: CAGSYTLPTVEAFF.